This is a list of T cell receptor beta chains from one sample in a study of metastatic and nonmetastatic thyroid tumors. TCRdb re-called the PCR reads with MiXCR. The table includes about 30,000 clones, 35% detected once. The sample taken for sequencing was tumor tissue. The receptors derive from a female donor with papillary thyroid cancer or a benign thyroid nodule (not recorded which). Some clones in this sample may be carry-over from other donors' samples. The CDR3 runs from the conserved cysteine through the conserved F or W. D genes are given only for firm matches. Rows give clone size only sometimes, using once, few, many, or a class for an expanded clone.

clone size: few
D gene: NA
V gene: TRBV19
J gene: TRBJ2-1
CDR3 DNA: TGTGCCAGTACGGGGCGAATACCCTACAATGAGCAGTTCTTC
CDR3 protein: CASTGRIPYNEQFF

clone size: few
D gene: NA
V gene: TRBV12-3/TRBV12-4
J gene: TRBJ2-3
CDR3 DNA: TGTGCCAGCAGTTTAGGGTTGGTGTCAGATACGCAGTATTTT
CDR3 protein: CASSLGLVSDTQYF

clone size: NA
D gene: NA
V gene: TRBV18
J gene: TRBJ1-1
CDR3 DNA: TGTGCCAGCTCACCTAATCAGTACACTGAAGCTTTCTTT
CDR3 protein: CASSPNQYTEAFF

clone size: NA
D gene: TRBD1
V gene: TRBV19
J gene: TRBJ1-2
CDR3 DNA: TGTGCCAGTAGTCTACGCCCGACAGGGTGGGACTATGGCTACACCTTC
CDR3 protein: CASSLRPTGWDYGYTF

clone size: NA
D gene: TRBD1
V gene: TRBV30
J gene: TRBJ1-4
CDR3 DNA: TGTGCCGGAGGACAGGGTCGTGAAAAACTGTTTTTT
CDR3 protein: CAGGQGREKLFF

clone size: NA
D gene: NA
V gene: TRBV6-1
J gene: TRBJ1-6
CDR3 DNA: TGTGCCAGCAGTTCGGGACCCTATAATTCACCCCTCCACTTT
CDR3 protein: CASSSGPYNSPLHF

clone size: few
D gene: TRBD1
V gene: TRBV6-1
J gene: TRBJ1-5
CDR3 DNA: TGTGCCAGCAGCCAGGACAGGGGTTCTCAGCCCCAGCATTTT
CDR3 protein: CASSQDRGSQPQHF

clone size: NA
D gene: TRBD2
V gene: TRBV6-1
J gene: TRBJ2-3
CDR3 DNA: TGTGCCGGCTGGACTAGCGGTAGCACAGATACGCAGTATTTT
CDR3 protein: CAGWTSGSTDTQYF

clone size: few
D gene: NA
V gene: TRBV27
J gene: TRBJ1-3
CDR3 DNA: TGTGCCAGCAGTTTAGGGCCAGACTCTGGAAACACCATATATTTT
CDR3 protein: CASSLGPDSGNTIYF

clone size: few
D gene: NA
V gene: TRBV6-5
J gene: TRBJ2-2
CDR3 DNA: TGTGCCAGCAGTTACCCGGGCGGGGAGCTGTTTTTT
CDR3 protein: CASSYPGGELFF